This entry concerns a single T cell receptor (beta chain). Its antigen remains unknown. This entry belongs to a study of T cell repertoires in cytomegalovirus infection. Study-wide results and limits: What dominated the ex vivo response were HLA-C-restricted CMV-specific TCR beta clonotypes.

CDR1 and CDR2 from the germline V gene are SGHRS and YFSETQ. V lost 4 bases and J lost 5, with 10 bases in between. The CDR3 consists of 13 residues. TCRdb called the reads again in MiXCR, with one record for every CDR3 protein. The table shows about 310,000 distinct CDR3 sequences, with roughly 9.3% occurring only once. The specimen was PBMCs. This receptor was taken from a human donor in good health (CMV status not recorded). Some clones in this sample may be carry-over from other donors' samples. The chain recombines TRBV5-1 with TRBJ2-1; D not resolved. CDR3 coding DNA: TGCGCCAGCAGCCCGGACCTAAACAATGAGCAGTTCTTC. Translating it yields CASSPDLNNEQFF. The entire variable domain, with the rest obtained from reference TRBV5-1 and TRBJ2-1, is as follows: KAGVTQTPRYLIKTRGQQVTLSCSPISGHRSVSWYQQTPGQGLQFLFEYFSETQRNKGNFPGRFSGRQFSNSRSEMNVSTLELGDSALYLCASSPDLNNEQFFGPGTRLTVL.